This T cell receptor (beta chain) was sequenced for a study of blood T cell repertoires in COVID-19. Study at large: The United States, Italy and Spain provided the acute and convalescent COVID-19 samples. The cDNA or gDNA used as material had been derived from T cells, B-cell-depleted T cells, or PBMCs.

Assay used: immunoSEQ multiplex PCR; TCRdb lists only in-frame clones, some missing. This repertoire shows approximately 250,000 clones, around nine tenths found once; its top ten account for around 12%. Looked up from germline, CDR1 is SGHNT and CDR2 is YENEEA. V trimming: 5 bases; J trimming: 3 bases; junction bases outside the gene matches: 8. CDR3 length: 15 residues. The Seattle patients, enrolled during active infection, were followed longitudinally. This TCR was sampled from a woman in her sixties or seventies with COVID-19, enrolled during active disease. Sequencing was performed on peripheral blood. This chain links TRBV11-3 with TRBJ2-7; TRBD1 agrees at 9 bases. CDR3 sequence (DNA): TGTGCCAGCAGCCCTGGGACAGGGCGATTCTACGAGCAGTACTTC. Translating gives CASSPGTGRFYEQYF. Complete variable domain (other parts from reference TRBV11-3 and TRBJ2-7): EAGVVQSPRYKIIEKKQPVAFWCNPISGHNTLYWYLQNLGQGPELLIRYENEEAVDDSQLPKDRFSAERLKGVDSTLKIQPAELGDSAVYLCASSPGTGRFYEQYFGPGTRLTVT.